This T cell receptor (beta chain) was identified during a study of vaccination and CD4 T cells after COVID-19. For the study at large: With a range of 35 to 161, the median interval from diagnosis to drawing post-COVID samples was about 100 days.

Treatment reported: approximately 9-day PBMC culture with coronavirus spike peptide pools or control peptides (ViraFEST assay). Each well received two million PBMCs, cultured with 10 IU/ml IL-2 and 9 to 10 ug/ml peptide pools. With V trimmed by 6 bases and J by 7 bases, 4 bases remained unmatched. CDR1 is GTSNPN, CDR2 SVGIG, per germline (reference sequence). The length of the CDR3 is 13 residues. An Oncomine TCR Beta short-read assay was used to sequence the DNA from cultured CD4+ T cells. Investigators obtained genomic DNA by extraction from cultured CD4+ T cells. Each CDR3 protein gets one entry after TCRdb re-called the PCR reads with MiXCR. The sample includes fewer than 13,000 distinct CDR3 sequences, 64% seen only once; the top ten take roughly 33%. Remarks on this clonotype: Its antigen is unknown.

Sequences were obtained from CD4+ T cells from blood, cultured in vitro. The clonotype was recovered from a human donor who had recovered from COVID-19. The chain combines TRBV30 with TRBJ1-6, with TRBD1 matching over 9 bases. The CDR3 DNA follows: TGTGCCTGTAAAGACAGGGGGAATTCACCCCTCCACTTT. Translating it yields CACKDRGNSPLHF.